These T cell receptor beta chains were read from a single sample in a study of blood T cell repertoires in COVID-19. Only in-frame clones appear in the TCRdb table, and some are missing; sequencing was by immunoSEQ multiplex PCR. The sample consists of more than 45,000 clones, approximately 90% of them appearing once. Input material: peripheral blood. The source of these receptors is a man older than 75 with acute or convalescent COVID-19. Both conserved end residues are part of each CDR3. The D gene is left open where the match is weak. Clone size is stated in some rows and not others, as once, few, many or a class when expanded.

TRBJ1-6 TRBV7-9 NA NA TGTGCCGCCGGAGGCTCTAACAATTCACCCCTCCACTTT CAAGGSNNSPLHF
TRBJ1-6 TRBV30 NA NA TGTGCCTGGTCGTCCGGGGGAAACTATAATTCACCCCTCCACTTT CAWSSGGNYNSPLHF
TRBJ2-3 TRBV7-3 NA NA TGTGCCAGCAGCTTAACCTCAGGGGTATTCGATACGCAGTATTTT CASSLTSGVFDTQYF
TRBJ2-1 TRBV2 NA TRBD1 TGTGCCAGCAGTGAAGGGCAGGGGGCCCCCCCCCAGTTCTTC CASSEGQGAPPQFF
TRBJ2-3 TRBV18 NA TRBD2 TGTGCCAGCTCACCCCCGGGACTAGCGGGGGGTTCAGATACGCAGTATTTT CASSPPGLAGGSDTQYF
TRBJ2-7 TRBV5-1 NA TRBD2 TGCGCCAGCAGCTTTGCTCTAGCGGGGGGAGTGGAGCAGTACTTC CASSFALAGGVEQYF
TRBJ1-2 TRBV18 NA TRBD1 TGTGCCAGCGCTCCGGGACAGGGCCGCCCGGATGGCTACACCTTC CASAPGQGRPDGYTF
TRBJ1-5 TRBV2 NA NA TGTGCCAGCAGTGGTGTAATGCAGGGTCAGCCCCAGCATTTT CASSGVMQGQPQHF
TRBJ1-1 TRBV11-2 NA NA TGTGCCAGCAGCTTAGTAACAGAGAACACTGAAGCTTTCTTT CASSLVTENTEAFF
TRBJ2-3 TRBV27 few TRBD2 TGTGCCAGCAGCCCCCCCCGGACTAGCGGTAGCACAGATACGCAGTATTTT CASSPPRTSGSTDTQYF
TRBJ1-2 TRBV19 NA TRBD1 TGTGCCAGTAGTATGAGGGACAGGACGAATGGCTACACCTTC CASSMRDRTNGYTF
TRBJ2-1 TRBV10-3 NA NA TGTGCCACAGACCTTACGGGCTACAATGAGCAGTTCTTC CATDLTGYNEQFF
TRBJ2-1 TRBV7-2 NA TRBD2 TGTGCCAGCAGCTTATTAGCGGGGGGGTTATCCAATGAGCAGTTCTTC CASSLLAGGLSNEQFF
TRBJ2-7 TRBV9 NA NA TGTGCCAGCAGCTCCACAACAGGGTTCTACGAGCAGTACTTC CASSSTTGFYEQYF
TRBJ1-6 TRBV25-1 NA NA TGTGCCAGCAGTTGGGGACAAGATAATTCACCCCTCCACTTT CASSWGQDNSPLHF
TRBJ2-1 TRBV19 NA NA TGTGCCAGTAGGTGGGGGGGCGTACCTAACAATGAGCAGTTCTTC CASRWGGVPNNEQFF
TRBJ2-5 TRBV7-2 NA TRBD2 TGTGCCAGCAGCCCCGGACTAGCGGGGGGCCAAGAGACCCAGTACTTC CASSPGLAGGQETQYF
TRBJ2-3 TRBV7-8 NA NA TGTGCCAGCAGCTTAGTGGGCTTCACAGATACGCAGTATTTT CASSLVGFTDTQYF